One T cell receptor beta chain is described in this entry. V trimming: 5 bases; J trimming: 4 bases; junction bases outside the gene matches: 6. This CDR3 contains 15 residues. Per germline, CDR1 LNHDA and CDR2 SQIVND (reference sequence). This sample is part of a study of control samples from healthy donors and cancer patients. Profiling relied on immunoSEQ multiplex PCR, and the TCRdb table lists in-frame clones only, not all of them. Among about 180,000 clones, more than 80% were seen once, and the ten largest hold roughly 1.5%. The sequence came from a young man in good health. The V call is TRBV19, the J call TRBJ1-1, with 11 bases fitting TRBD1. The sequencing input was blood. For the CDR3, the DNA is TGTGCCAGTAGTTACGGGACAGGGGGAGGCACTGAAGCTTTCTTT. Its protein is CASSYGTGGGTEAFF.